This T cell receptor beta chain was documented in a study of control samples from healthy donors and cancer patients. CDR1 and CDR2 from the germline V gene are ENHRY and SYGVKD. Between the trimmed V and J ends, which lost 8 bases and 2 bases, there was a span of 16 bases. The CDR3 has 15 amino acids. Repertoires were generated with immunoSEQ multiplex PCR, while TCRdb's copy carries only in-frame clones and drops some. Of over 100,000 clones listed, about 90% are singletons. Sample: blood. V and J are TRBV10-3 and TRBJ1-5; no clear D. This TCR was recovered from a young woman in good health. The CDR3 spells CAIAPGVGGNQPQHF. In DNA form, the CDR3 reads TGTGCCATCGCCCCTGGGGTGGGTGGCAATCAGCCCCAGCATTTT.